Detailed here is one T cell receptor (beta chain). The data stem from a study of blood T cell repertoires in COVID-19. Study background: Spain, Italy and the United States supplied samples that represented acute and convalescent COVID-19. Sample material is recorded as cDNA or gDNA derived from T cells, B-cell-depleted T cells, or PBMCs.

The J segment lost 6 bases and the V segment lost 5 bases, leaving 10 bases of the junction unmatched. The CDR3 totals 16 residues. Germline assignment: CDR1 SGHAT and CDR2 FQNNGV. Methods used by the authors: How many nucleated cells were present was estimated from reference gene primer amplification. The protocol was immunoSEQ multiplex PCR, while the TCRdb copy is restricted to in-frame clones and leaves out a portion. V and J calls and clone size are copied from that table; D and trimming were computed from the DNA. The sample contains around 250,000 clones, 86% of which appear only once. This chain joins TRBV11-2 and TRBJ1-6, with 7 bases lining up with TRBD1. The receptor was isolated from a woman under 40 with active or convalescent COVID-19. The sequenced material came from peripheral blood. CDR3 nucleotides: TGTGCCAGCAGCCAACGGACAGGATCAGTTAATTCACCCCTCCACTTT. It encodes CASSQRTGSVNSPLHF.